This record looks at one T cell receptor beta chain sequence and its context. Antigen specificity is unknown. PBMCs were cryopreserved, and approximately 1.8 micrograms of genomic DNA from them went into TCR beta libraries. This specimen comes from a study of cytotoxic CD8 clonotypes in ibrutinib-treated CLL. Notes on the study in general: Sample timing was unmatched between remission and later-progressing patients; lymph nodes unstudied.

Targeted sequencing depth ranged from 1 in 200,000 to 1 in 1 million T cells. TCRdb's copy holds only in-frame clones and misses some; the assay was immunoSEQ multiplex PCR. The sample lists a few hundred thousand clones, roughly two thirds occurring once. V dropped 3 bases and J dropped 4; count of bases not matched to a gene: 8. This CDR3 region has 18 residues. CDR1 is LGHNT and CDR2 is FRNRAP in the germline V gene. The rearrangement links TRBV12-5 to TRBJ2-3; 15 bases match TRBD2. This TCR was sampled from a human donor with chronic lymphocytic leukemia. The specimen comprised PBMCs, sampled after 36 months of ibrutinib treatment. The CDR3 here is CASGFAGLAGGPSDTQYF. The DNA of the CDR3 is TGTGCTAGTGGTTTCGCCGGACTAGCGGGGGGGCCATCAGATACGCAGTATTTT.